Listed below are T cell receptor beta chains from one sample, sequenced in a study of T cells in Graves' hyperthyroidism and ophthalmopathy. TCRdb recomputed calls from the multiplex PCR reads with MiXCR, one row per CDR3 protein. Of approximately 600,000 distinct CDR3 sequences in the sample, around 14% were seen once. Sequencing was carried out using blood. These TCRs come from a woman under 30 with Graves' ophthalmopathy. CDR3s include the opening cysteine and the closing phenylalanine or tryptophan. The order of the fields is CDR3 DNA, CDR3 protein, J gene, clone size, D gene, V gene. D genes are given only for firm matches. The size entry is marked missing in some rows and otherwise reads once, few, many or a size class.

DNA: TGCGCCAGCAGCTTAGATCCCGTCGTGCGGGCCACAGATACGCAGTATTTT
CDR3: CASSLDPVVRATDTQYF
J: TRBJ2-3
size: few
D: NA
V: TRBV5-1

DNA: TGCAGCTCGAGGACCTATTCCGCGGATACGCAGTATTTT
CDR3: CSSRTYSADTQYF
J: TRBJ2-3
size: many
D: NA
V: TRBV29-1

DNA: TGTGCCAGCAGTCTTCAGGGGCCCCTCACTATTGATGGAAACACCATATATTTT
CDR3: CASSLQGPLTIDGNTIYF
J: TRBJ1-3
size: many
D: NA
V: TRBV28

DNA: TGTGCCAGCAGGAAGACAGTTGAAGCTTTCTTT
CDR3: CASRKTVEAFF
J: TRBJ1-1
size: few
D: NA
V: TRBV7-9

DNA: TGTGCCAGCAGCTCAGGTCACCCTCCTAGCAATCAGCCCCAGCATTTT
CDR3: CASSSGHPPSNQPQHF
J: TRBJ1-5
size: many
D: NA
V: TRBV7-9

DNA: TGTGCCAGCAGTGAGGCCAGGACAGGGCTCGTCAATGAGCAGTTCTTC
CDR3: CASSEARTGLVNEQFF
J: TRBJ2-1
size: NA
D: TRBD1
V: TRBV25-1

DNA: TGCAGCGTTTCTAGACAGGGTGAAGCTTTCTTT
CDR3: CSVSRQGEAFF
J: TRBJ1-1
size: many
D: TRBD1
V: TRBV29-1

DNA: TGTGCCAGCAGCTTAGAAGTCCGGGATGAGCAGTTCTTC
CDR3: CASSLEVRDEQFF
J: TRBJ2-1
size: many
D: NA
V: TRBV7-6

DNA: TGCAGTGCCATCCCGACAGCAACCTACGAGCAGTACTTC
CDR3: CSAIPTATYEQYF
J: TRBJ2-7
size: NA
D: NA
V: TRBV20-1

DNA: TGTGCCATCATGGAAGGTCCTGGGGCCAACGTCCTGACTTTC
CDR3: CAIMEGPGANVLTF
J: TRBJ2-6
size: few
D: NA
V: TRBV10-3

DNA: TGTGCCAGCAGTTACGCCCTCGACAGGGTGGACACTGAAGCTTTCTTT
CDR3: CASSYALDRVDTEAFF
J: TRBJ1-1
size: many
D: TRBD1
V: TRBV6-2/TRBV6-3

DNA: TGTGCCAGCAGTGAAGCCCGGGGCAATGGAAACACCATATATTTT
CDR3: CASSEARGNGNTIYF
J: TRBJ1-3
size: NA
D: NA
V: TRBV6-1

DNA: TGCAGTGCTCTCCCGGGGGGGAAAGAGACCCAGTACTTC
CDR3: CSALPGGKETQYF
J: TRBJ2-5
size: many
D: TRBD2
V: TRBV20-1

DNA: TGTGCCAGCAGGGACTTCAGGGGAGGATCCTACGAGCAGTACTTC
CDR3: CASRDFRGGSYEQYF
J: TRBJ2-7
size: many
D: NA
V: TRBV28

DNA: TGCAGCGTTGAGCCCCCCCCCGGGGACGTGATAGAGGGCTACACCTTC
CDR3: CSVEPPPGDVIEGYTF
J: TRBJ1-2
size: NA
D: NA
V: TRBV29-1

DNA: TGTGCCAATAGTCCTCCCCCGGGACAGGGCCACTATGGCTACACCTTC
CDR3: CANSPPPGQGHYGYTF
J: TRBJ1-2
size: NA
D: TRBD1
V: TRBV19

DNA: TGTGCCAGCAGTATTCAAGGGGGCTCTGGAAACACCATATATTTT
CDR3: CASSIQGGSGNTIYF
J: TRBJ1-3
size: many
D: NA
V: TRBV12-3/TRBV12-4

DNA: TGTGCCAGCAGCTTAACGGGGGGTGGATATGGCTACACCTTC
CDR3: CASSLTGGGYGYTF
J: TRBJ1-2
size: many
D: NA
V: TRBV7-3

DNA: TGCGCCAGCAGCCCGGGATCGAATGAAGAGACCCAGTACTTC
CDR3: CASSPGSNEETQYF
J: TRBJ2-5
size: few
D: NA
V: TRBV5-1

DNA: TGTGCCAGCAGCTCGACAGGGGTGGTAGGCAATCAGCCCCAGCATTTT
CDR3: CASSSTGVVGNQPQHF
J: TRBJ1-5
size: many
D: TRBD1
V: TRBV5-5

DNA: TGTGCCAGCAGCTTAGAGGCCGTCTACGAGCAGTACTTC
CDR3: CASSLEAVYEQYF
J: TRBJ2-7
size: many
D: NA
V: TRBV7-9

DNA: TGCAGCGTTGAATTAGGGGACTATGGCTACACCTTC
CDR3: CSVELGDYGYTF
J: TRBJ1-2
size: once
D: NA
V: TRBV29-1

DNA: TGTGCCAGCAGCCCCCCGGGGGCAGGGGGAGAGCAGTACTTC
CDR3: CASSPPGAGGEQYF
J: TRBJ2-7
size: many
D: NA
V: TRBV7-3

DNA: TGTGCCAGCAGCGTAGGGACAGGGGACAATGAGCAGTTCTTC
CDR3: CASSVGTGDNEQFF
J: TRBJ2-1
size: many
D: TRBD1
V: TRBV7-9

DNA: TGTGCCATCAGTGACCCTACCCCAGCGGGAGTCACTGAGCAGTTCTTC
CDR3: CAISDPTPAGVTEQFF
J: TRBJ2-1
size: many
D: TRBD2
V: TRBV10-3

DNA: TGCGCCAGCAGCTTGGTCCTCCTAGGGCAGGGTCAAGAGACCCAGTACTTC
CDR3: CASSLVLLGQGQETQYF
J: TRBJ2-5
size: NA
D: NA
V: TRBV5-1

DNA: TGTGCCAGCAGGGCCCCATTAGCGAACACTGAAGCTTTCTTT
CDR3: CASRAPLANTEAFF
J: TRBJ1-1
size: many
D: NA
V: TRBV6-1

DNA: TGTGCCAGCAGCGTCAGGGGTTCGTCCTACGAGCAGTACTTC
CDR3: CASSVRGSSYEQYF
J: TRBJ2-7
size: many
D: NA
V: TRBV7-9

DNA: TGTGCCAGTAGAAAGACCCTGAGCGGGAGAAGGGATACGCAGTATTTT
CDR3: CASRKTLSGRRDTQYF
J: TRBJ2-3
size: few
D: TRBD2
V: TRBV19

DNA: TGTGCCAGCAGTTTGGGGGGGATTGGCAATCAGCCCCAGCATTTT
CDR3: CASSLGGIGNQPQHF
J: TRBJ1-5
size: many
D: NA
V: TRBV12-3/TRBV12-4

DNA: TGCGCCAGCAGCGTAATAAACAGAACCATCACAGATACGCAGTATTTT
CDR3: CASSVINRTITDTQYF
J: TRBJ2-3
size: many
D: NA
V: TRBV5-1

DNA: TGTGCCAGCAGCTTAAGGCTAGCGGCTAACGCCGGGGAGCTGTTTTTT
CDR3: CASSLRLAANAGELFF
J: TRBJ2-2
size: NA
D: TRBD2
V: TRBV7-3

DNA: TGCAGTGCTGGGAGGACTAGCGGGAGGTCGTGGACAGATACGCAGTATTTT
CDR3: CSAGRTSGRSWTDTQYF
J: TRBJ2-3
size: few
D: TRBD2
V: TRBV20-1